The source of this T cell receptor beta chain is a study of identical twins. Concerning this clonotype itself: The antigen remains undetermined.

Whole-study results and caveats: Abundant beta clonotypes from cord blood had fewer insertions, unlike memory repertoires, which showed none.

The V gene lost 4 bases and the J gene lost 2 bases, with 11 bases spanning the gap. CDR3 size: 16 residues. Germline V gene sequence: CDR1 KGHDR, CDR2 SFDVKD. TCRdb reanalysed the 5' RACE reads using MiXCR and keeps one entry per CDR3 protein. The table shows 400,000 or so distinct CDR3 sequences, with around 9% occurring only once. This clonotype originated in a woman aged 45-65 years in good health. The chain uses TRBV24-1 and TRBJ2-6, with a weak D call TRBD1 (6 bases). The sequenced material came from naive T cells sorted from blood. CDR3 coding DNA: TGTGCCACCAGTGACCCAAACAGGGCTGGGGCCAACGTCCTGACTTTC. Its translation: CATSDPNRAGANVLTF.